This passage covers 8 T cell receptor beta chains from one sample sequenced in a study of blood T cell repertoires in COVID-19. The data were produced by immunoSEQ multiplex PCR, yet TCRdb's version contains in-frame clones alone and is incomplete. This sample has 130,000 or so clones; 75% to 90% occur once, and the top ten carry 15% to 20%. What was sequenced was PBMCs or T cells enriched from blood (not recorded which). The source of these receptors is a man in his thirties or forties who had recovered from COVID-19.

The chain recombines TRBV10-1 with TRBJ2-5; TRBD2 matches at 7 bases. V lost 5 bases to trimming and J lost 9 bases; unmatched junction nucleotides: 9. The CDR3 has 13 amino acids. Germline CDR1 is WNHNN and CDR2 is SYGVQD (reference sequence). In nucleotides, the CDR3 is TGCGCCAGCAGTTCCGGGGACTACCCCTCCCAGTACTTC. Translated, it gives CASSSGDYPSQYF.

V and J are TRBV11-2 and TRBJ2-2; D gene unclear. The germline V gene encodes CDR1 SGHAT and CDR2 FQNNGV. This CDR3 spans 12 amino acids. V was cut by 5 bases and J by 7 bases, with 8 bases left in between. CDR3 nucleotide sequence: TGTGCCAGCAGCCGCTCTAACGGGGAGCTGTTTTTT. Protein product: CASSRSNGELFF.

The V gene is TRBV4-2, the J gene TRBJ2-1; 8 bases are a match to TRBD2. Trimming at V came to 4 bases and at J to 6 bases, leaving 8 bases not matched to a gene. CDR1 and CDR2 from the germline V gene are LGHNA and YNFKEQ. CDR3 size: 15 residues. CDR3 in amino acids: CASSLSGDPSNEQFF. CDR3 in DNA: TGTGCCAGCAGCCTTAGCGGGGACCCCTCCAATGAGCAGTTCTTC.

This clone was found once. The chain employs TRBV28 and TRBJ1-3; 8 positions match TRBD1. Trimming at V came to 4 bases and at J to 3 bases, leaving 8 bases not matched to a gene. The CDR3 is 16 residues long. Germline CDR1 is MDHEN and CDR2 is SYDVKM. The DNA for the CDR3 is TGTGCCAGCAGTTCCCCGACAGGGGCAGATGGAAACACCATATATTTT. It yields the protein CASSSPTGADGNTIYF.

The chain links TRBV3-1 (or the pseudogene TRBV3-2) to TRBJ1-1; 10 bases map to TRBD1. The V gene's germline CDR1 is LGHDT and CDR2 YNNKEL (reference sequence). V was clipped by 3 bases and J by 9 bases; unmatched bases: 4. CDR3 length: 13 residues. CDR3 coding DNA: TGTGCCAGCAGCCAGTTGGGACAGGGGAAAGCTTTCTTT. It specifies CASSQLGQGKAFF.

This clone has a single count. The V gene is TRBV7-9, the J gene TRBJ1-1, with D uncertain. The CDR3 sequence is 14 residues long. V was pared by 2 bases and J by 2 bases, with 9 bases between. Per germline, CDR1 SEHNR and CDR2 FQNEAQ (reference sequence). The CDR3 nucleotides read TGTGCCAGCAGCTTAACCTTTGGCAACACTGAAGCTTTCTTT. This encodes CASSLTFGNTEAFF.

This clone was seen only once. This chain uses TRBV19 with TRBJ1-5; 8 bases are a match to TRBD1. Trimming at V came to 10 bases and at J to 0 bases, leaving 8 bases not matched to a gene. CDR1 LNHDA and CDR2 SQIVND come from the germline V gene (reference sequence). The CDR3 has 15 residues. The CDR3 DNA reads TGTGCCACCCGGACAGGGATCAATAGCAATCAGCCCCAGCATTTT. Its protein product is CATRTGINSNQPQHF.

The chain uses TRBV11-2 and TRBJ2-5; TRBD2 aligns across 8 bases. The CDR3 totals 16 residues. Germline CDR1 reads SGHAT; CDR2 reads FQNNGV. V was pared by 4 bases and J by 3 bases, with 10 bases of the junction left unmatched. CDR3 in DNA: TGTGCCAGCAGCTCGACCTGGCGGGGGGTTGAAGAGACCCAGTACTTC. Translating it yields CASSSTWRGVEETQYF.